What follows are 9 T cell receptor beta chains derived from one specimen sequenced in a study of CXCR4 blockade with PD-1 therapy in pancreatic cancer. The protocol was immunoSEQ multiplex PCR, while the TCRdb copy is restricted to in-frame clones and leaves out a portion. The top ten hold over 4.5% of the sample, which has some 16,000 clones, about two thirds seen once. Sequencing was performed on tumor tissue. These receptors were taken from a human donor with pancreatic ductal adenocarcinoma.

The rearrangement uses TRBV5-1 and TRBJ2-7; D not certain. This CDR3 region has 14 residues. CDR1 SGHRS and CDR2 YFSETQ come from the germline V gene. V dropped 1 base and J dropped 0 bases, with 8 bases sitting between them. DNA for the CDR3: TGCGCCAGCAGCTTGTCTGAATTCTCCTACGAGCAGTACTTC. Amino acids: CASSLSEFSYEQYF.

For the CDR3, the DNA is TGTGCCAGTAGTATGCCAGGGGGCAACTATGGCTACACCTTC. It specifies CASSMPGGNYGYTF. The chain joins TRBV19 to TRBJ1-2; TRBD1 matches 8 bases. CDR3 length equals 14 residues. V was pared by 3 bases and J by 2 bases, with 2 bases of the junction left unmatched. Germline CDR1 LNHDA, CDR2 SQIVND (reference sequence).

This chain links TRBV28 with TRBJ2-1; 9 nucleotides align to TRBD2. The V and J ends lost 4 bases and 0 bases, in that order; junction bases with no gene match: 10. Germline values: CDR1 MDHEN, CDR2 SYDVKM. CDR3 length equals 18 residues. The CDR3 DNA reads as TGTGCCAGCAGTTCGTTGACTAGCGGTGTTCCCTCCTACAATGAGCAGTTCTTC. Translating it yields CASSSLTSGVPSYNEQFF.

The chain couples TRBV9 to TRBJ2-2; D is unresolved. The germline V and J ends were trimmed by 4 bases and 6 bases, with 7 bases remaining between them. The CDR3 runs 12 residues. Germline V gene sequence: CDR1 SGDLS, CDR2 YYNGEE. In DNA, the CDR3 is TGTGCCAGCAGCTTAGTCCCCGGGGAGCTGTTTTTT. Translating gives CASSLVPGELFF.

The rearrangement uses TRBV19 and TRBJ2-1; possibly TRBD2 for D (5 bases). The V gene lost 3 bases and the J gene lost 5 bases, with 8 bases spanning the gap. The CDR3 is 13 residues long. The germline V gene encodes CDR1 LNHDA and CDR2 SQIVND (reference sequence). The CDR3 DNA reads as TGTGCCAGTAGTATCAGCGGCGACAATGAGCAGTTCTTC. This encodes CASSISGDNEQFF.

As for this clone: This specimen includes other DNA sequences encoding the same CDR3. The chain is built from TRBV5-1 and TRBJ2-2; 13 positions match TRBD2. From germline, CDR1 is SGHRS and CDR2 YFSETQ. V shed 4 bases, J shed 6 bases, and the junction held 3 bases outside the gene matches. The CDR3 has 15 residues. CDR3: CASSPGLAGAGELFF. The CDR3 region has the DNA TGCGCCAGCAGCCCTGGACTAGCGGGGGCCGGGGAGCTGTTTTTT.

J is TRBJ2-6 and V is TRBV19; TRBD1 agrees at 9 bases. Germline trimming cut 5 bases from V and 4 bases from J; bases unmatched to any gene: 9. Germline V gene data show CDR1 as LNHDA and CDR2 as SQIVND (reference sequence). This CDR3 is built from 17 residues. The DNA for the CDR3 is TGTGCCAGTAGTGCAAGGGACAGGGCATCAGGGGCCAACGTCCTGACTTTC. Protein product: CASSARDRASGANVLTF. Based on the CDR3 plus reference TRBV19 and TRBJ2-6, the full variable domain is DGGITQSPKYLFRKEGQNVTLSCEQNLNHDAMYWYRQDPGQGLRLIYYSQIVNDFQKGDIAEGYSVSREKKESFPLTVTSAQKNPTAFYLCASSARDRASGANVLTFGAGSRLTVL.

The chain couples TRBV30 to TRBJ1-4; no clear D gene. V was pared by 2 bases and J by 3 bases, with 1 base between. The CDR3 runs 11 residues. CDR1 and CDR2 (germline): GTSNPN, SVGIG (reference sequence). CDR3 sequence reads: CAWSSNEKLFF. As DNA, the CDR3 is TGTGCCTGGAGTTCTAATGAAAAACTGTTTTTT.

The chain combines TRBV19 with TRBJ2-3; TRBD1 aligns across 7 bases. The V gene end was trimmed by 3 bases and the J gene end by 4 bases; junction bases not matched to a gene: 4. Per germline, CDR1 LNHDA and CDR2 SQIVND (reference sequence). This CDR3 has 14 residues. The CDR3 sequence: CASSIRGGADTQYF. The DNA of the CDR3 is TGTGCCAGTAGTATCAGAGGGGGCGCAGATACGCAGTATTTT.